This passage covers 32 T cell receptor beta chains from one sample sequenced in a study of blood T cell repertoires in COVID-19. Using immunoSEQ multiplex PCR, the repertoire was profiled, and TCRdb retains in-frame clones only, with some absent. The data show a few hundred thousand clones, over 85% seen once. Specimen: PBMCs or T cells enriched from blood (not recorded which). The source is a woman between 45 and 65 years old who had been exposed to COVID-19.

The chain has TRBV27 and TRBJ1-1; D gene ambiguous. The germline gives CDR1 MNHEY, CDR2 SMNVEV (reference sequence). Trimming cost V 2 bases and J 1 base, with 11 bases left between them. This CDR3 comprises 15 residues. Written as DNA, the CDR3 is TGTGCCAGCAGTTTAGCGGGAGGGAGGAACACTGAAGCTTTCTTT. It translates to CASSLAGGRNTEAFF.

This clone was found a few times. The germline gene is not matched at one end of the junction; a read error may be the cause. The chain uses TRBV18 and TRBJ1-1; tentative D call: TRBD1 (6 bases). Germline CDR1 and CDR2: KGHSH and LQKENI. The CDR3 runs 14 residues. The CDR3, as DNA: TGTGCCAGCTCCTCATCGGACGGGGGGCGGACCGTGGATTTT. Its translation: CASSSSDGGRTVDF. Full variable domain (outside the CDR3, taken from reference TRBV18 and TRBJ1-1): NAGVMQNPRHLVRRRGQEARLRCSPMKGHSHVYWYRQLPEEGLKFMVYLQKENIIDESGMPKERFSAEFPKEGPSILRIQQVVRGDSAAYFCASSSSDGGRTVDFGQGTRLTVV.

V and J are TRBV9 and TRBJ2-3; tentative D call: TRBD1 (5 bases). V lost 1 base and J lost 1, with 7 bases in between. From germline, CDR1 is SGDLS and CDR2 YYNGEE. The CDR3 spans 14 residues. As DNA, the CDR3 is TGTGCCAGCAGCGTATCAGGGCGCACAGATACGCAGTATTTT. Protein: CASSVSGRTDTQYF.

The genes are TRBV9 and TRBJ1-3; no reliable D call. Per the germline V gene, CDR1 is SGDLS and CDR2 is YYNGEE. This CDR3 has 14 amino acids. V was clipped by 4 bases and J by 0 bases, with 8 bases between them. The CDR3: CASSSPSSGNTIYF. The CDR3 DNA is TGTGCCAGCAGCTCTCCCAGCTCTGGAAACACCATATATTTT. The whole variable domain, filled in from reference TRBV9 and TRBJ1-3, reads DSGVTQTPKHLITATGQRVTLRCSPRSGDLSVYWYQQSLDQGLQFLIQYYNGEERAKGNILERFSAQQFPDLHSELNLSSLELGDSALYFCASSSPSSGNTIYFGEGSWLTVV.

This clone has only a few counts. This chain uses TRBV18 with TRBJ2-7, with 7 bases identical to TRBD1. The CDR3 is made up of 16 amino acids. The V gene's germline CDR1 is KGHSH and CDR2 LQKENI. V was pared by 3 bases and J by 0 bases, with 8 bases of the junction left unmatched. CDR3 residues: CASSPPGQTYSYEQYF. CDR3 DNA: TGTGCCAGCTCACCGCCGGGACAGACTTACTCCTACGAGCAGTACTTC.

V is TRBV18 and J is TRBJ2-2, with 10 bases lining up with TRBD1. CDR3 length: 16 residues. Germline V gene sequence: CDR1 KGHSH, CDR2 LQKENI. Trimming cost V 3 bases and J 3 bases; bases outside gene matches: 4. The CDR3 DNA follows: TGTGCCAGCTCACCCGACAGGGGGCAGGACACCGGGGAGCTGTTTTTT. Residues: CASSPDRGQDTGELFF.

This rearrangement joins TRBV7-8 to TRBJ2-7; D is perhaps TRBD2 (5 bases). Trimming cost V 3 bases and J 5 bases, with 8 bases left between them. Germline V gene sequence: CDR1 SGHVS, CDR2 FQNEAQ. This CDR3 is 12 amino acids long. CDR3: CASSFDGDEQYF. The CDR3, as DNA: TGTGCCAGCAGCTTCGACGGGGACGAGCAGTACTTC.

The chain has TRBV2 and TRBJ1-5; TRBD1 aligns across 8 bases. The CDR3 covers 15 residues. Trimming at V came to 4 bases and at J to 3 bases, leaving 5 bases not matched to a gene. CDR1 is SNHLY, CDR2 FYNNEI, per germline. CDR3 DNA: TGTGCCAGCAGTGTGGAGACAGGGGACAATCAGCCCCAGCATTTT. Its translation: CASSVETGDNQPQHF.

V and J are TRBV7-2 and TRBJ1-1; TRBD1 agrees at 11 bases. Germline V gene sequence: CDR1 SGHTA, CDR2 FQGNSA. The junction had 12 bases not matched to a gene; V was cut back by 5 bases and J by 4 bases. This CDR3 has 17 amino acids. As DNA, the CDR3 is TGTGCCAGCAGCAAAAGGACAGGGGGCGCGACAGGCACTGAAGCTTTCTTT. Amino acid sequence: CASSKRTGGATGTEAFF.

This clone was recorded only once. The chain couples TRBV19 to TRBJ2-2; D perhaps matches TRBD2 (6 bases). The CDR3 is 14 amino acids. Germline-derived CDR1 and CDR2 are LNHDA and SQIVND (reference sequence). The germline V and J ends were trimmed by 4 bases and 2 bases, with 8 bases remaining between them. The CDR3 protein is CASSSGANTGELFF. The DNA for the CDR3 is TGTGCCAGTAGTAGCGGGGCCAACACCGGGGAGCTGTTTTTT.

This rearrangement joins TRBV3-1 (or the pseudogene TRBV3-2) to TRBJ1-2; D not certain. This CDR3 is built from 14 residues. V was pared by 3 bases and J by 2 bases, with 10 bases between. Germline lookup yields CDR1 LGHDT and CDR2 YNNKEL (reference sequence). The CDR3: CASSQGGPNYGYTF. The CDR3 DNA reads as TGTGCCAGCAGCCAGGGAGGGCCGAACTATGGCTACACCTTC.

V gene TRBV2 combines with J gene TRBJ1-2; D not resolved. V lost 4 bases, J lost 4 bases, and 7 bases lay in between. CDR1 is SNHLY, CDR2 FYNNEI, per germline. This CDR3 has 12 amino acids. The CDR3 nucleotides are TGTGCCAGCAGTGTGGGCAGCTATGGCTACACCTTC. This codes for CASSVGSYGYTF.

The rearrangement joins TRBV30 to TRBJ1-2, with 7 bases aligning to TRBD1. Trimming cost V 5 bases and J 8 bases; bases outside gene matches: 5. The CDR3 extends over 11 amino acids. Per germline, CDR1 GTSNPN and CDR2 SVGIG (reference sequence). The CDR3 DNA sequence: TGTGCCTGGGGGGACAGTGCCGGCTACACCTTC. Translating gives CAWGDSAGYTF.

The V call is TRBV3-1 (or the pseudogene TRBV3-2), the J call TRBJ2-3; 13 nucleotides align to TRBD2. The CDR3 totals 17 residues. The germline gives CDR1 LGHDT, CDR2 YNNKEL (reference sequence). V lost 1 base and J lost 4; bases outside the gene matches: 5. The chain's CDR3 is CASSQVSGTSGADTQYF. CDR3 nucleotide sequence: TGTGCCAGCAGCCAAGTAAGCGGGACTAGCGGGGCAGATACGCAGTATTTT.

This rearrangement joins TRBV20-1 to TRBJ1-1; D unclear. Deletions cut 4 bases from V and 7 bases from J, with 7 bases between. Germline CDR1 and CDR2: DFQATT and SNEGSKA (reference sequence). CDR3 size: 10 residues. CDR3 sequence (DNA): TGCAGTGCTACTGTTATTGAAGCTTTCTTT. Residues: CSATVIEAFF.

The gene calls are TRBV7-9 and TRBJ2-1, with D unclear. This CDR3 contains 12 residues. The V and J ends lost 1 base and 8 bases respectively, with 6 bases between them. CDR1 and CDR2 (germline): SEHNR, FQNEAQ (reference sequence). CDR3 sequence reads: CASSLVQYEQFF. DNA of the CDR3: TGTGCCAGCAGCTTAGTCCAGTATGAGCAGTTCTTC.

The chain's CDR3 is CASSSSGGGYNEQFF. CDR3 coding DNA: TGTGCCAGCAGCTCTAGCGGGGGGGGATACAATGAGCAGTTCTTC. This chain joins TRBV28 and TRBJ2-1; 12 bases are shared with TRBD2. Germline V lookup: CDR1 MDHEN, CDR2 SYDVKM. CDR3 size: 15 residues. The trim removed 6 bases at V and 4 bases at J, leaving 4 bases unmatched. The whole variable domain, filled in from reference TRBV28 and TRBJ2-1, reads DVKVTQSSRYLVKRTGEKVFLECVQDMDHENMFWYRQDPGLGLRLIYFSYDVKMKEKGDIPEGYSVSREKKERFSLILESASTNQTSMYLCASSSSGGGYNEQFFGPGTRLTVL.

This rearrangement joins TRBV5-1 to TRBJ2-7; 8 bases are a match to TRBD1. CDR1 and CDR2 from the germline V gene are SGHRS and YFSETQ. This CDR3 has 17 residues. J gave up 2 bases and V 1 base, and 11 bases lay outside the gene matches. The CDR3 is CASSLLRSGQGPYEQYF. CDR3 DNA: TGCGCCAGCAGCTTGTTACGATCTGGACAGGGACCCTACGAGCAGTACTTC.

CDR3 residues: CASSLGGGITYNEQFF. The CDR3 DNA reads TGTGCCAGCAGCCTGGGGGGAGGGATAACCTACAATGAGCAGTTCTTC. This chain joins TRBV5-5 and TRBJ2-1, with 7 nucleotides matching TRBD2. The CDR3 extends over 16 amino acids. J gave up 2 bases and V 4 bases, and 9 bases lay outside the gene matches. CDR1 and CDR2 from the germline V gene are SGHKS and YYEKEE (reference sequence). The full variable domain, completed using reference TRBV5-5 and TRBJ2-1, is DAGVTQSPTHLIKTRGQQVTLRCSPISGHKSVSWYQQVLGQGPQFIFQYYEKEERGRGNFPDRFSARQFPNYSSELNVNALLLGDSALYLCASSLGGGITYNEQFFGPGTRLTVL.

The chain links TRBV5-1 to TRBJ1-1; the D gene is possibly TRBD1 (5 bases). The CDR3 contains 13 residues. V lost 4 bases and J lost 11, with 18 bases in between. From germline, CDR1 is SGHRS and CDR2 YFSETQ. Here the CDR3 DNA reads TGCGCCAGCAGCCCGGGAGGGACCCCGGGGGCTTTCTTT. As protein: CASSPGGTPGAFF.

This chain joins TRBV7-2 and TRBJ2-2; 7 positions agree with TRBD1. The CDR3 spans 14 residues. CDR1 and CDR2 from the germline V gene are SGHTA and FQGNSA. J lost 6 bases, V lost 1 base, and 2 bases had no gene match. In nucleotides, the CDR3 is TGTGCCAGCAGCTTAGTCACAGGGGCCGGGGAGCTGTTTTTT. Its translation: CASSLVTGAGELFF.

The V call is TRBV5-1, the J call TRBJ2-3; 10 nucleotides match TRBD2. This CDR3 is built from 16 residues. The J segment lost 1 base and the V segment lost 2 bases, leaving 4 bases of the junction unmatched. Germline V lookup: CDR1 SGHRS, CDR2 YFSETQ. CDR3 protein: CASSFSSGGRTDTQYF. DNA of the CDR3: TGCGCCAGCAGCTTTTCTAGCGGGGGACGCACAGATACGCAGTATTTT.

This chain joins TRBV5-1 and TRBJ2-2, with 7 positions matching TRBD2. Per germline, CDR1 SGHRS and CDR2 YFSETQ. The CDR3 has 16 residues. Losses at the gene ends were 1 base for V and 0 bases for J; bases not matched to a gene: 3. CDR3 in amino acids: CASSLMSGANTGELFF. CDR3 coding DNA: TGCGCCAGCAGCTTGATGAGCGGGGCGAACACCGGGGAGCTGTTTTTT.

The CDR3 coding sequence is TGTGCCAGCAGTGCCACGAGACAGGGGAGCTATGGCTACACCTTC. Protein product: CASSATRQGSYGYTF. V usage is TRBV2 and J usage is TRBJ1-2; 8 nucleotides match TRBD1. CDR3 length: 15 amino acids. Germline V gene sequence: CDR1 SNHLY, CDR2 FYNNEI. V lost 4 bases, J lost 4 bases, and 8 bases stayed unmatched.

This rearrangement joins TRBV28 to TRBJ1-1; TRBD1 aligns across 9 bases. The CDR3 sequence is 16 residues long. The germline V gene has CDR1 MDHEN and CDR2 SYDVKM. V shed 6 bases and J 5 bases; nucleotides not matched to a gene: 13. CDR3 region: CASSPRPGQGRTEAFF. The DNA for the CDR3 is TGTGCCAGCAGCCCCCGACCGGGACAGGGAAGGACTGAAGCTTTCTTT.

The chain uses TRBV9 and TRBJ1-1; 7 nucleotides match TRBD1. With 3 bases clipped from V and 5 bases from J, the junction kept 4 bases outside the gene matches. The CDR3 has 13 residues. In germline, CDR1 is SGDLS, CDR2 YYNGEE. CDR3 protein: CASSDRGGTEAFF. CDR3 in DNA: TGTGCCAGCAGCGACAGGGGTGGGACTGAAGCTTTCTTT. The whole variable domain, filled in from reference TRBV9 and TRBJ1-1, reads DSGVTQTPKHLITATGQRVTLRCSPRSGDLSVYWYQQSLDQGLQFLIQYYNGEERAKGNILERFSAQQFPDLHSELNLSSLELGDSALYFCASSDRGGTEAFFGQGTRLTVV.

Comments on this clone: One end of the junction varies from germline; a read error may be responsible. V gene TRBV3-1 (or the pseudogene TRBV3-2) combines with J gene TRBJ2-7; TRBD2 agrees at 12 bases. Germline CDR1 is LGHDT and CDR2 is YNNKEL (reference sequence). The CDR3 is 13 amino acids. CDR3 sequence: CASSHRTSGATDF. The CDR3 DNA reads TGTGCCAGCAGCCATCGGACTAGCGGGGCCACAGACTTC.

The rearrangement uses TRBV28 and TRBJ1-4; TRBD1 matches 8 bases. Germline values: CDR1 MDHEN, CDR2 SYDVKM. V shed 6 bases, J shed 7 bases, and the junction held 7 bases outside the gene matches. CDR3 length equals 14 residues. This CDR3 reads CASRGTGGGEKLFF. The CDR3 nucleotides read TGTGCCAGCAGAGGTACAGGGGGAGGTGAAAAACTGTTTTTT.

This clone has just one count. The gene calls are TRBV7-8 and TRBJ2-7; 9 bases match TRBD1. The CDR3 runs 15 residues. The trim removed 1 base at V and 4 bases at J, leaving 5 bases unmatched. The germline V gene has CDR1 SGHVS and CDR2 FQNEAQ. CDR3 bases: TGTGCCAGCAGCTTAGTCCTACAGGGGGCTTACGAGCAGTACTTC. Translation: CASSLVLQGAYEQYF.

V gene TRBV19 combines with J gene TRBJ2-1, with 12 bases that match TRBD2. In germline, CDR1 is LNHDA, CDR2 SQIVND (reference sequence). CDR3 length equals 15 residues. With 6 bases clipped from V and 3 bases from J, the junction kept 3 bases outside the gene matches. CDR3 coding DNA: TGTGCCAGTAGAGCGGGACTAGCGGGCTACAATGAGCAGTTCTTC. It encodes CASRAGLAGYNEQFF.

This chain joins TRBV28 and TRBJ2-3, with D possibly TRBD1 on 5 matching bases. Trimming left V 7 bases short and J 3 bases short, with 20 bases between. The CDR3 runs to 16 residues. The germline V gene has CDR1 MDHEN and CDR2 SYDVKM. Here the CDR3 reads CASTPRVLKGTDTQYF. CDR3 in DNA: TGTGCCAGCACACCTAGGGTTCTTAAGGGGACAGATACGCAGTATTTT.

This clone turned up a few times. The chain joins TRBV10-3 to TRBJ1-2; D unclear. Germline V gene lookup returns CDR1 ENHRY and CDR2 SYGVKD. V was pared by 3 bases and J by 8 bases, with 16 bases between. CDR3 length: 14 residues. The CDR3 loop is CAISELEGAEGYTF. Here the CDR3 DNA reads TGTGCCATCAGTGAACTGGAGGGCGCAGAGGGCTACACCTTC.